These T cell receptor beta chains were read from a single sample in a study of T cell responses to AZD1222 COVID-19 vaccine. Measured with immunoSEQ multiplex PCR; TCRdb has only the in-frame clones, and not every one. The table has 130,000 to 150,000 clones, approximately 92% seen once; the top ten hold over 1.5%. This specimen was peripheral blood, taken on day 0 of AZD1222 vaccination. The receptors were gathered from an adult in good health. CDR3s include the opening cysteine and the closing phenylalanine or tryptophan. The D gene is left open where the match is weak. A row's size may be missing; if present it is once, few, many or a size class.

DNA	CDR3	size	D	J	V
TGCGCCAGCAGCTTGGGTGACGAGTTTGGCTACACCTTC	CASSLGDEFGYTF	-	-	TRBJ1-2	TRBV5-1
TGTGCCAGCAGTGAAGCTGGGGGCGCGATGAGTGAAGCTTTCTTT	CASSEAGGAMSEAFF	-	-	TRBJ1-1	TRBV2
TGTGCCAGCAGCTTAGGTGGGCAGCCAAATTCACCCCTCCACTTT	CASSLGGQPNSPLHF	-	-	TRBJ1-6	TRBV11-2
TGTGCCAGCAGCTTAGGTTCCCACGGAGGCAATGAGCAGTTCTTC	CASSLGSHGGNEQFF	-	-	TRBJ2-1	TRBV5-4
TGTGCCAACCAAGAAGCGGGAGAATTGGGAGAGCAGTACTTC	CANQEAGELGEQYF	-	TRBD2	TRBJ2-7	TRBV10-3
TGCAGTGCTAGTGGGACAACTGGCTACACCTTC	CSASGTTGYTF	-	-	TRBJ1-2	TRBV20-1
TGTGCCAGCAGCTCGGGACTCAATGAGCAGTTCTTC	CASSSGLNEQFF	-	-	TRBJ2-1	TRBV7-3
TGTGCCAGCCGCGAGCAGGGGAAGAATTCACCCCTCCACTTT	CASREQGKNSPLHF	-	-	TRBJ1-6	TRBV27
TGTGCCAGCAGTTTAGTCGGATCACCCCTCCACTTT	CASSLVGSPLHF	-	-	TRBJ1-6	TRBV12-3/TRBV12-4
TGTGCCAGCAGCGTAGGGGGGCTAGGCGAAAAACTGTTTTTT	CASSVGGLGEKLFF	-	-	TRBJ1-4	TRBV9
TGCGCCAGCGGGGACAGGGGGACTAATGAAAAACTGTTTTTT	CASGDRGTNEKLFF	-	TRBD1	TRBJ1-4	TRBV5-1
TGTGCCAGCAGTGCACTCCTACAGGGGGCTTTCCATGGCTACACCTTC	CASSALLQGAFHGYTF	once	TRBD1	TRBJ1-2	TRBV6-2/TRBV6-3
TGTGCCAGCAGTGAAGTGACTAGCGGGAGTGTGACCGGGGAGCTGTTTTTT	CASSEVTSGSVTGELFF	-	TRBD2	TRBJ2-2	TRBV6-1
TGTGCCAGCAGTTGGGACGGTCATTTAGGCTACACCTTC	CASSWDGHLGYTF	-	-	TRBJ1-2	TRBV28
TGCGCCAGCAGCCAAGATGGGGGGTCGGCCCAAGAGACCCAGTACTTC	CASSQDGGSAQETQYF	-	-	TRBJ2-5	TRBV4-1
TGTGCCACTCGGGTGGGCGGGGGCTCCTTGGACGAGCAGTACTTC	CATRVGGGSLDEQYF	-	-	TRBJ2-7	TRBV24-1
TGTGCTAGTGGCCTAGATCAGCCCCAGCATTTT	CASGLDQPQHF	-	-	TRBJ1-5	TRBV12-5
TGTGCCAGCAGTTTATCCGGGACTAGCGGTTACAATGAGCAGTTCTTC	CASSLSGTSGYNEQFF	-	TRBD2	TRBJ2-1	TRBV27
TGTGCCAGCAGCCTTGCCCCCGGGGGACAGACACCCCTCCACTTT	CASSLAPGGQTPLHF	-	TRBD1	TRBJ1-6	TRBV16
TGTGCCAGCAGCTTGGGCCTCGGTTCTAGCAATCAGCCCCAGCATTTT	CASSLGLGSSNQPQHF	-	-	TRBJ1-5	TRBV7-2
TGTGCCAGCAGTTTATACAGCAATCAGCCCCAGCATTTT	CASSLYSNQPQHF	few	-	TRBJ1-5	TRBV12-3/TRBV12-4
TGTGCCAGCAGCCAAGATCCAGGGGGGTGGGAGCAGTACTTC	CASSQDPGGWEQYF	-	-	TRBJ2-7	TRBV3-1/TRBV3-2
TGTGCCAGCAGCTTTATTAGGGGGGGCTCATTCTATGGCTACACCTTC	CASSFIRGGSFYGYTF	-	-	TRBJ1-2	TRBV27
TGTGCCAGCAGCCATATTCCCGGTGGCCCTTCGGCTTTCTTT	CASSHIPGGPSAFF	-	-	TRBJ1-1	TRBV4-2
TGTGCCAGCAGCCAAGAGATCGGATCCTATGGCTACACCTTC	CASSQEIGSYGYTF	-	-	TRBJ1-2	TRBV3-1/TRBV3-2
TGTGCCAGCAGTCCCCTAGCGGCCCGGGGGTACAATGAGCAGTTCTTC	CASSPLAARGYNEQFF	-	TRBD2	TRBJ2-1	TRBV27
TGTGCCAGTAAGGAGAGAACCTATGAAAAACTGTTTTTT	CASKERTYEKLFF	-	-	TRBJ1-4	TRBV19
TGCGCCAGCAGCCTCAGGACGGGGAGCACAGATACGCAGTATTTT	CASSLRTGSTDTQYF	-	-	TRBJ2-3	TRBV4-1
TGTGCCAGTAGTATTCACTACTCTAACACCGGGGAGCTGTTTTTT	CASSIHYSNTGELFF	-	-	TRBJ2-2	TRBV19
TGCAGTGCTAGTATCCGAGGGGATAACACTGAAGCTTTCTTT	CSASIRGDNTEAFF	-	-	TRBJ1-1	TRBV20-1
TGTGCCAGCAGTTTTCCCCCTGCCAGGAGCAATCAGCCCCAGCATTTT	CASSFPPARSNQPQHF	-	-	TRBJ1-5	TRBV28
TGTGCCAGCAGTTACTCTGGGACAGCTAATGAAAAACTGTTTTTT	CASSYSGTANEKLFF	once	TRBD1	TRBJ1-4	TRBV6-2/TRBV6-3
TGTGCCAGCAGCTTAGGAGGACAGCCCCAGCATTTT	CASSLGGQPQHF	-	-	TRBJ1-5	TRBV13
TGTGCCAGCAGTGAGGACGGGAGGGCCTACGAGCAGTACTTC	CASSEDGRAYEQYF	-	TRBD2	TRBJ2-7	TRBV25-1
TGTGCCAGCCGAATGTCTATTTCAGATACGCAGTATTTT	CASRMSISDTQYF	-	-	TRBJ2-3	TRBV27
TGTGCCAGCAGCTTTGCAAAGGGGCCCCTCCACTTT	CASSFAKGPLHF	few	-	TRBJ1-6	TRBV7-2
TGCGCCAGCAGGGACAGGGAAAACTATGGCTACACCTTC	CASRDRENYGYTF	-	TRBD1	TRBJ1-2	TRBV5-1
TGTGCCAGCAGTTATCAGGGGATCGGTCAGCCCCAGCATTTT	CASSYQGIGQPQHF	-	-	TRBJ1-5	TRBV2
TGTGCCACCTCTTCGGGCCAACAGAACTATGGCTACACCTTC	CATSSGQQNYGYTF	-	-	TRBJ1-2	TRBV10-3
TGTGCCAGCAGCCCCTTCGGACGGGAAACTAATGAAAAACTGTTTTTT	CASSPFGRETNEKLFF	-	-	TRBJ1-4	TRBV7-9
TGTGCCAGCAGTTTGCTAAGTCAGGGGGGAACTGAAGCTTTCTTT	CASSLLSQGGTEAFF	-	TRBD1	TRBJ1-1	TRBV27
TGCGCCAGCAGTGAGTCAGAGGGCACTGAAGCTTTCTTT	CASSESEGTEAFF	-	-	TRBJ1-1	TRBV10-2
TGTGCCAGCTCACGACAGGGGGCGCGAACTATTGAAGCTTTCTTT	CASSRQGARTIEAFF	-	TRBD1	TRBJ1-1	TRBV18
TGTGCCAGCAGCTTAACCCGGGACTCGAACAATGAGCAGTTCTTC	CASSLTRDSNNEQFF	-	-	TRBJ2-1	TRBV7-3
TGTGCCAGCAGCTTAGGCAGCGGGTCAAATACGCAGTATTTT	CASSLGSGSNTQYF	-	-	TRBJ2-3	TRBV11-2
TGCGCCAGCAGTGCCAGGGGGCGCTTAAGGTACGAGCAGTACTTC	CASSARGRLRYEQYF	-	TRBD1	TRBJ2-7	TRBV10-1
TGTGCCAGCAGTCTCCCTAGCGGGAGGGGTTCCTACAATGAGCAGTTCTTC	CASSLPSGRGSYNEQFF	once	TRBD2	TRBJ2-1	TRBV28
TGCGCCAGCAGCTTCGAGGGTGGCGAGCAGTACTTC	CASSFEGGEQYF	-	-	TRBJ2-7	TRBV5-1
TGTGCCAGCTATCCAAAGGTACGGGTGAACACTGAAGCTTTCTTT	CASYPKVRVNTEAFF	few	-	TRBJ1-1	TRBV6-6
TGCGCCAGCAGCCCGGGACAGGCCCACTCTGGAAACACCATATATTTT	CASSPGQAHSGNTIYF	-	TRBD1	TRBJ1-3	TRBV4-1